This TCR beta chain originates from a study of cytomegalovirus exposure and HLA in healthy donors. Study-level findings and limits: Earlier results showed most TCR beta V segments being productive about 87% or about 30% of the time. In all likelihood, a cluster of highly shared sequence variants was a sequencing artifact.

A note on this clone: Antigen specificity is unknown.

PCR used 60 Vbeta primers and 13 Jbeta primers. Repertoires were generated with immunoSEQ multiplex PCR, while TCRdb's copy carries only in-frame clones and drops some. The repertoire holds around 160,000 clones, with around 83% as singletons. The germline V and J ends were trimmed by 6 bases and 1 base, with 13 bases remaining between them. Germline V gene sequence: CDR1 MNHEY, CDR2 SMNVEV (reference sequence). CDR3 length equals 15 residues. The TCR sequence derives from a man in his forties or fifties in good health and CMV-seropositive. The rearrangement uses TRBV27 and TRBJ1-5; D is perhaps TRBD1 (6 bases). Sequencing was done on a sample of PBMCs. The CDR3 spells CASSPQTGSNQPQHF. The CDR3 bases are TGTGCCAGCAGCCCCCAAACAGGGAGCAATCAGCCCCAGCATTTT.